This TCR beta chain was sequenced in a study of post-analysis software for immune sequencing data. The ends were cut back, 4 bases at V and 0 bases at J, with 8 bases in the middle. The CDR3 extends over 13 amino acids. The germline CDR1 and CDR2 sequences are SGHRS and YFSETQ. The sample holds a few counts of this clonotype. No antigen is known for it. Study observations and caveats: When patients were compared with controls, about five TRBV segments were more frequent, TRBV5-6, TRBV5-1 and TRBV20-1 among them.

Unique molecular identifiers were built into the TCR beta cDNA libraries. TCRdb passed the PCR reads through MiXCR, listing each CDR3 protein once. The top ten clones hold about an eighth of a sample with approximately 350,000 distinct CDR3 sequences, around 33% of them seen once. Sequenced material: blood. This TCR derives from a girl aged 10-17 years with multiple sclerosis. The V call is TRBV5-1, the J call TRBJ2-7; D is undetermined. The CDR3 DNA follows: TGCGCCAGCAGCCCTTTACCCTCCTACGAGCAGTACTTC. Its translation is CASSPLPSYEQYF.